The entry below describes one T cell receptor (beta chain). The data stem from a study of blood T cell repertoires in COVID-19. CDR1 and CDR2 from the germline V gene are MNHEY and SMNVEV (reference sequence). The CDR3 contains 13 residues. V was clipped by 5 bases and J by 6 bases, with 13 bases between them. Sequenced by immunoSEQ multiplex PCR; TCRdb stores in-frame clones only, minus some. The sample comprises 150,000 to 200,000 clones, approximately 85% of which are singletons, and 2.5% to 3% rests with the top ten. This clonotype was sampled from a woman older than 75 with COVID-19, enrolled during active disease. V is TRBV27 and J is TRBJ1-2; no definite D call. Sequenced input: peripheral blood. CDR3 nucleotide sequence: TGTGCCAGCAGTCCCTCTGGCTCCCATGGCTACACCTTC. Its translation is CASSPSGSHGYTF.